This TCR beta chain was found in a study of T cells in Graves' hyperthyroidism and ophthalmopathy (dated by TCRdb to the late 2010s). For context, the study as a whole: Peripheral blood was sampled at the time of initial diagnosis, prior to any treatment. To identify distinguishing TCR V-J signatures, a discovery cohort of around 100 patients was used, comprising under 45 with Graves' ophthalmopathy and about 59 with stable Graves' hyperthyroidism. Prospective prediction of ophthalmopathy was tested in an independent validation cohort consisting of 18 hyperthyroidism patients and some 15 patients who later progressed to ophthalmopathy. For training and testing, the roughly 93 patients in the discovery cohort were randomly divided in a 7:3 ratio. In six Graves' hyperthyroidism patients, the study also compared T-cell repertoires from thyroid tissue with T-cell repertoires from blood. After blood sampling, hyperthyroidism patients were treated with methimazole at a starting dose of 30 mg daily, and ophthalmopathy patients were treated with high-dose intravenous methylprednisolone. The paper describes TCR Vbeta CDR3 sequencing of more than 120 peripheral blood samples, made up of about 41 ophthalmopathy patients, around 78 hyperthyroidism patients and 17 progressor patients. Study-wide conclusions, independent of this receptor: No statistical method was used to set the sample size in advance, and investigators knew the group allocation. A model built on a 13 V-J signature distinguished ophthalmopathy from stable hyperthyroidism, reaching roughly 88% sensitivity and 81.08% specificity in cross-validation and 80%/75% in testing. Blood samples also contained most of the expanded thyroid clonotypes (frequency above 0.001), which suggests that blood repertoires may reflect thyroid immune responses. In validation, progression to ophthalmopathy was predicted by the model with more than 65% sensitivity and roughly 76% specificity, a median of 6.5 months before onset.

The TCR beta CDR3 regions were amplified from RNA transcripts. A first-round RT-PCR of the TCR CDR3 used the HTBI primer set with the Qiagen OneStep RT-PCR kit. The libraries were constructed in a second round of multiplex PCR and then size-selected and purified. The libraries were sequenced on an Illumina HiSeq2000 using paired-end 100 bp reads. In the source study's methods: SOAPnuke was used to process the raw data, with reads discarded if the reads contained adapters or uncalled bases, had a mean Phred below 15, or lacked an exact constant-primer or identifier match. High-quality paired reads were merged using COPE v1.2.5, and each unique nucleotide sequence was defined as a clonotype. Clonotypes were aligned to IMGT TRBV, TRBD and TRBJ reference segments using MiTCR v1.1. The analysis was restricted to V-J combinations with a frequency above 0.0001, which together covered about 99% of the repertoires. The TCS score was defined as the ratio of F50 (clonal expansion) to E x V (chaos), calculated using BLOSUM62-based TCRdist between CDR3 peptides within each V-J. Welch's t-statistics and random forest reduced several hundred V-J features to 10 to 15, which were used in a naive Bayes classifier (R e1071). TCRdb's own reprocessing of the public reads used fastp at Q25 and MiXCR and kept productive beta chains. For every CDR3 protein sequence, its rows merge into one entry that carries the most common genes and DNA. The V and J calls and clone size are TCRdb's, not the authors'. Recorded for this sample are approximately 600,000 distinct CDR3 sequences; 14% of them occurred a single time. Roughly 6.9% of the sample belongs to the ten largest clones.

The sample holds many counts of this clonotype. Its antigen is currently not known. No much larger clone is present one base from it, and per-base qualities are unavailable. The germline V gene sets CDR1 to MNHNS and CDR2 to SASEGT. Inclusive of the bounding cysteine and phenylalanine, the CDR3 is 15 residues long. Just the 45-base CDR3 DNA is kept, in frame starting at base 1. Clipping removes 4 bases from V and 4 bases from J, with 6 as the unmatched junction base count. Ophthalmopathy patients had moderately to severely active disease, with a Clinical Activity Score of 3 or more, a NOSPECS grade of 4 or more, and a disease duration of less than 3 months. Any patient with an uncontrolled infection, another autoimmune disease, pregnancy or lactation was excluded. Diagnoses relied on clinical symptoms, serum thyroxine and TRAb, thyroid ultrasound and orbital computed tomography. Ficoll-Paque density gradient centrifugation was used to isolate PBMCs from under 11 ml of fresh peripheral blood. Trizol reagent was used to extract total RNA, and RNA quality was then checked on an Agilent 2100 Bioanalyzer.

Source material: blood. The receptor's source is a woman under 30 with Graves' ophthalmopathy. Recombination joined TRBV6-1 with TRBJ2-3, with TRBD2 matching 9 junction bases. The nucleotide sequence reads as follows: TGTGCCAGCAGTGGTAGCGGGGGAGTGGCAGATACGCAGTATTTT. Translated, this is CASSGSGGVADTQYF.